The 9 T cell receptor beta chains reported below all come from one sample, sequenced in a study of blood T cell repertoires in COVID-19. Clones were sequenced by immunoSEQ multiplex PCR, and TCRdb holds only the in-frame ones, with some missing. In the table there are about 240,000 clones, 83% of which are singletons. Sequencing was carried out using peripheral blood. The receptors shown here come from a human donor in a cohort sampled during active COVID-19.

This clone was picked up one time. DNA for the CDR3: TGTGCCAGCAGCGTCACCGGGACAGGGGGCAACGGGGAGCTGTTTTTT. Protein: CASSVTGTGGNGELFF. The chain links TRBV9 to TRBJ2-2; 12 bases line up with TRBD1. Germline trimming cut 2 bases from V and 7 bases from J; bases unmatched to any gene: 6. The CDR3 totals 16 residues. Germline CDR1 is SGDLS and CDR2 is YYNGEE.

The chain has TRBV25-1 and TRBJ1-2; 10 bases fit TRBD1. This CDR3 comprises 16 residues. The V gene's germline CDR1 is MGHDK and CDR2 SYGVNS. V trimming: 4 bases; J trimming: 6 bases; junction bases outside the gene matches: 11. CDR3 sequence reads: CASSGDRGRRFDGYTF. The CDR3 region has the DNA TGTGCCAGCAGTGGTGACAGGGGGCGCCGCTTTGATGGCTACACCTTC.

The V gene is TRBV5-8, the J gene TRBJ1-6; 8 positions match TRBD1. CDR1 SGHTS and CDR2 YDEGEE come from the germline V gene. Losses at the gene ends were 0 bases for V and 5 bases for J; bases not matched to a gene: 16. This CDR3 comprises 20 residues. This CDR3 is CASSLGGATGALKNNSPLHF. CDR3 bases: TGTGCCAGCAGCTTGGGCGGAGCGACAGGGGCTCTCAAGAATAATTCACCCCTCCACTTT.

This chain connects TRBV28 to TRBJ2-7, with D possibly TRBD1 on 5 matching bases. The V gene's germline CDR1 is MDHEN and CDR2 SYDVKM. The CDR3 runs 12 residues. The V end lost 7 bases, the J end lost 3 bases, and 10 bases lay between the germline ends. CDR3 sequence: CASKAGIYEQYF. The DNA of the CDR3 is TGTGCCAGCAAGGCAGGGATCTACGAGCAGTACTTC.

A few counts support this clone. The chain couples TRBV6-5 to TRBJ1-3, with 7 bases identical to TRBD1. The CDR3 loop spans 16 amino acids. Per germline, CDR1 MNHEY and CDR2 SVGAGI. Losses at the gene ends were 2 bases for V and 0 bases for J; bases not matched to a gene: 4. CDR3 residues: CASSYTRDSSGNTIYF. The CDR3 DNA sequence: TGTGCCAGCAGTTACACAAGGGACAGCTCTGGAAACACCATATATTTT.

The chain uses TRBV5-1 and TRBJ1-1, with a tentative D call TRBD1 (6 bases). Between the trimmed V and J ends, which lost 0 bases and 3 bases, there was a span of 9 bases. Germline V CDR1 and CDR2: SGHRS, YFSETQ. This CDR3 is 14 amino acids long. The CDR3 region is CASSLDRADTEAFF. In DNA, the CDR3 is TGCGCCAGCAGCTTGGACAGGGCAGACACTGAAGCTTTCTTT.

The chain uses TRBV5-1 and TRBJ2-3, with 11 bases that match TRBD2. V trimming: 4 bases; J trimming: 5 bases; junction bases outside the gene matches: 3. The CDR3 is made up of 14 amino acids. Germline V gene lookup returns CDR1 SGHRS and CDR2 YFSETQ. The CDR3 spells CASSPTSGKDTQYF. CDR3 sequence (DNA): TGCGCCAGCAGCCCGACTAGCGGGAAAGATACGCAGTATTTT.

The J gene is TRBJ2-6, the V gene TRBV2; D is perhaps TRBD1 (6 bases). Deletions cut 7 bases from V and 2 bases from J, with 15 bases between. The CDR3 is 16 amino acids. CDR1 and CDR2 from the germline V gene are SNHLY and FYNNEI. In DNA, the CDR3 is TGTGCCAGCACGCCCCCAGGGGACCCTGGGGCCAACGTCCTGACTTTC. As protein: CASTPPGDPGANVLTF.

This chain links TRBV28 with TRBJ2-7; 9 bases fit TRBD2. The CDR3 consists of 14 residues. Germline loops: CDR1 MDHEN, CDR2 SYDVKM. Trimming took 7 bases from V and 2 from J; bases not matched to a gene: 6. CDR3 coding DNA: TGTGCCAGCACTTCCGGCGGGAGGGCCTACGAGCAGTACTTC. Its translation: CASTSGGRAYEQYF. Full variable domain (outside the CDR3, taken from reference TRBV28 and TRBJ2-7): DVKVTQSSRYLVKRTGEKVFLECVQDMDHENMFWYRQDPGLGLRLIYFSYDVKMKEKGDIPEGYSVSREKKERFSLILESASTNQTSMYLCASTSGGRAYEQYFGPGTRLTVT.